The 9 T cell receptor beta chains in this list originate from one sample, sequenced in a study of beta chain features in type 1 diabetes. Study conclusions and caveats: For Type 1 diabetes patients, all four CD4+ subsets carried TCRB CDR3s that were moderately but significantly shorter.

Isolated RNA was reverse transcribed in full, so expressed TCRB transcripts were sequenced. This table comes from immunoSEQ multiplex PCR, and its TCRdb copy is limited to in-frame clones, with some not included. Altogether about 230,000 clones are present, roughly 17% being singletons, with the ten largest covering approximately 0.087%. Their antigens are not known. The source material was naive CD4+ T cells from blood. The receptors were gathered from a man aged 25-45 years with type 1 diabetes.

This clone was counted a few times. V gene TRBV4-1 combines with J gene TRBJ2-3; maybe TRBD2 (5 bases). The CDR3 has 13 amino acids. Between the trimmed V and J ends, which lost 5 bases and 6 bases, there was a span of 12 bases. Germline V gene sequence: CDR1 MGHRA, CDR2 YSYEKL. The CDR3 DNA follows: TGCGCCAGCAGCACCCAAAGGAGGGATACGCAGTATTTT. Translated: CASSTQRRDTQYF.

The chain recombines TRBV7-2 with TRBJ2-2; no clear D gene. This CDR3 spans 12 amino acids. Trimming took off 5 bases at V and 7 bases at J, with 8 bases between the two ends. The germline V gene has CDR1 SGHTA and CDR2 FQGNSA. CDR3 bases: TGTGCCAGCAGCCCTCTCATCGGGGAGCTGTTTTTT. Translated, it gives CASSPLIGELFF.

About this clone: The limits of the CDR3 on the DNA are not certain, so only TCRdb's listed CDR3 is given. CDR3 amino acids: CASSTSGQSRAQYF. The chain employs TRBV2 and TRBJ2-5; TRBD1 is the table's D call and was not checked against the DNA. The germline V gene encodes CDR1 SNHLY and CDR2 FYNNEI. The CDR3 extends over 14 residues, inclusive of both ends.

This clone occurred a few times. The chain is built from TRBV30 and TRBJ2-7; tentatively, D is TRBD2 (7 bases). This CDR3 has 14 amino acids. Germline values: CDR1 GTSNPN, CDR2 SVGIG (reference sequence). Trimming stripped 2 bases from V and 6 bases from J, with 17 bases between. CDR3 nucleotides: TGTGCCTGGAGTCAGGGCCACGGGGGGCGCGAGCAGTACTTC. This gives the protein CAWSQGHGGREQYF.

The sample holds a few counts of this clone. The chain joins TRBV7-9 to TRBJ2-7; the D is unclear. The V and J ends lost 3 bases and 0 bases respectively, with 6 bases between them. The CDR3 runs to 13 residues. Looked up from germline, CDR1 is SEHNR and CDR2 is FQNEAQ (reference sequence). For the CDR3, the DNA is TGTGCCAGCAGCTTCAGGAGCTCCTACGAGCAGTACTTC. Its protein product is CASSFRSSYEQYF.

In its sample, this clone was seen a few times. The V gene is TRBV25-1, the J gene TRBJ1-4; D possibly corresponds to TRBD1 (6 bases). Germline V gene lookup returns CDR1 MGHDK and CDR2 SYGVNS. The CDR3 is 12 amino acids. V lost 6 bases and J lost 8, with 10 bases in between. The DNA of the CDR3 is TGTGCCAGCAGACAGGGATGGGAAAAACTGTTTTTT. Amino acid sequence: CASRQGWEKLFF.

There are a few counts of this clone. The chain recombines TRBV7-2 with TRBJ2-7; 8 nucleotides align to TRBD2. Trimming took 2 bases from V and 2 from J; bases not matched to a gene: 5. Germline CDR1 reads SGHTA; CDR2 reads FQGNSA. The CDR3 loop spans 15 amino acids. The CDR3 sequence: CASSLQAGGPYEQYF. In DNA form, the CDR3 reads TGTGCCAGCAGCTTACAGGCGGGAGGACCCTACGAGCAGTACTTC.

This clone was counted only a few times. The chain joins TRBV14 to TRBJ2-7; tentatively, D is TRBD1 (6 bases). V lost 3 bases and J 2 bases, leaving 14 bases between the germline ends. The CDR3 runs 15 residues. The germline V gene encodes CDR1 SGHDN and CDR2 FVKESK. CDR3 bases: TGTGCCAGCAGCCAGGACCCAGGGGCAACCTACGAGCAGTACTTC. This sequence encodes CASSQDPGATYEQYF. The variable domain in full, completed from reference TRBV14 and TRBJ2-7, reads EAGVTQFPSHSVIEKGQTVTLRCDPISGHDNLYWYRRVMGKEIKFLLHFVKESKQDESGMPNNRFLAERTGGTYSTLKVQPAELEDSGVYFCASSQDPGATYEQYFGPGTRLTVT.

This chain connects TRBV5-1 to TRBJ2-7; the D is unclear. CDR3 length: 13 amino acids. Deletions cut 1 base from V and 3 bases from J, with 8 bases between. Germline CDR1 is SGHRS and CDR2 is YFSETQ. DNA for the CDR3: TGCGCCAGCAGCTTGTTTCAGGACTACGAGCAGTACTTC. It is translated as CASSLFQDYEQYF.